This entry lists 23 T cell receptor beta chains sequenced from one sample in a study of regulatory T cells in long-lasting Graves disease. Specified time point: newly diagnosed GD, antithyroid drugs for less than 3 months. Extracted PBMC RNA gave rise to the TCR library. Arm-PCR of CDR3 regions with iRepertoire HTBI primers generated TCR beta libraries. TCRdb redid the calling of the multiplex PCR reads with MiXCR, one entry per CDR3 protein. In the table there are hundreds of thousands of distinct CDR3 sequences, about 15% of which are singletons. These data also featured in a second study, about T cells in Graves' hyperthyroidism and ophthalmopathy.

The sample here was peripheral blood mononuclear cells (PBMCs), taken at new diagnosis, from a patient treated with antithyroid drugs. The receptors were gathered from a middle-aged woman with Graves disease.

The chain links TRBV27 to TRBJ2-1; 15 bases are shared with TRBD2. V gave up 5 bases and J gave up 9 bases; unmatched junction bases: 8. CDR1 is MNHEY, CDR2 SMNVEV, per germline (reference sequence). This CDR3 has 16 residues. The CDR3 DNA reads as TGTGCCAGCAGTCCGCCGGGACTAGCGGGGGGCTTTGAGCAGTTCTTC. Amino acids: CASSPPGLAGGFEQFF.

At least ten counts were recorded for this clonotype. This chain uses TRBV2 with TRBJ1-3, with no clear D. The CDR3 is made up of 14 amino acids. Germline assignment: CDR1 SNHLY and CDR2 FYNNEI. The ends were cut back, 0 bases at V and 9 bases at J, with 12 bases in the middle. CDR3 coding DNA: TGTGCCAGCAGTGAAGCGCTTAGCGGATCCACCATATATTTT. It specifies CASSEALSGSTIYF.

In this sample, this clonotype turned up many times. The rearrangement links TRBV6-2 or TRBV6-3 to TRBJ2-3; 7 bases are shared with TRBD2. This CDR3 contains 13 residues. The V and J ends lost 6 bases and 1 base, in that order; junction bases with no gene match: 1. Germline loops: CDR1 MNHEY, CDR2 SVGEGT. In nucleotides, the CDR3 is TGTGCCAGCAGCGGACTAGGCACAGATACGCAGTATTTT. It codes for CASSGLGTDTQYF.

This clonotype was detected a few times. The CDR3 loop is CASTERTGEYGGNTIYF. The CDR3 nucleotides are TGTGCCAGCACCGAACGGACAGGGGAATACGGTGGAAACACCATATATTTT. The rearrangement uses TRBV9 and TRBJ1-3; 9 bases are shared with TRBD1. The CDR3 consists of 17 residues. The V gene's germline CDR1 is SGDLS and CDR2 YYNGEE. Trimming removed 6 bases from V and 3 bases from J; junction bases left unmatched: 13.

In nucleotides, the CDR3 is TGTGCCAGTAGTATCCTCGAGGGGCCCTCTGGGGCCAACGTCCTGACTTTC. Translating gives CASSILEGPSGANVLTF. This chain joins TRBV19 and TRBJ2-6; D assignment may be TRBD1 or TRBD2 (5 bases each). V was clipped by 3 bases and J by 0 bases, with 12 bases between them. The CDR3 runs to 17 residues. Germline values: CDR1 LNHDA, CDR2 SQIVND (reference sequence).

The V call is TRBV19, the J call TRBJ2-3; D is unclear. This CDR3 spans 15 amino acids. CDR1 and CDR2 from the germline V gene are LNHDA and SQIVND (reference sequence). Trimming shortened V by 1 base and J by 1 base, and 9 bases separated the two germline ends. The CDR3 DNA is TGTGCCAGTAGTATAGGGTCTGTCCGCACAGATACGCAGTATTTT. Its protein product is CASSIGSVRTDTQYF.

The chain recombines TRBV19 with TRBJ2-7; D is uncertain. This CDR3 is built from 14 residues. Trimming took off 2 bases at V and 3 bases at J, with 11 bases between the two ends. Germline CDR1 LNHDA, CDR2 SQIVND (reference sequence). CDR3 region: CASSITVQYYEQYF. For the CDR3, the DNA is TGTGCCAGTAGTATAACTGTCCAGTACTACGAGCAGTACTTC.

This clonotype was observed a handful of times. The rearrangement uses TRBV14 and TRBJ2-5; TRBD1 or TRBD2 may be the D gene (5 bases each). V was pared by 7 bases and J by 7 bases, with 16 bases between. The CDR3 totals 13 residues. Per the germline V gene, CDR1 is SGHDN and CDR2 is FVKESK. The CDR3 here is CASNRDPSGTQYF. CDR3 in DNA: TGTGCCAGCAACCGGGACCCCTCGGGGACCCAGTACTTC. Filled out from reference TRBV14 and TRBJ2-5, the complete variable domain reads EAGVTQFPSHSVIEKGQTVTLRCDPISGHDNLYWYRRVMGKEIKFLLHFVKESKQDESGMPNNRFLAERTGGTYSTLKVQPAELEDSGVYFCASNRDPSGTQYFGPGTRLLVL.

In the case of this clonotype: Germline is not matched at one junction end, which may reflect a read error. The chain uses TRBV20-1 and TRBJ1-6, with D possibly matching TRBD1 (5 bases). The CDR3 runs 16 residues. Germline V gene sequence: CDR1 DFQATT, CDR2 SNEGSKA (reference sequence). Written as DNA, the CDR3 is TGCAGTGCTAGAGATTCCCCAGGGTCTTATAATTCACCCCCCCACTTT. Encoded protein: CSARDSPGSYNSPPHF.

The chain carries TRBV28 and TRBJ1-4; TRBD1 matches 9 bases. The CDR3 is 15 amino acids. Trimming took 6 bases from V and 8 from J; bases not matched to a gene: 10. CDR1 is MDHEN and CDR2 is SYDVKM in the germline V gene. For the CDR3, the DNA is TGTGCCAGCAGCCGGTCAGGGACAGGGACCGAAAAACTGTTTTTT. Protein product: CASSRSGTGTEKLFF.

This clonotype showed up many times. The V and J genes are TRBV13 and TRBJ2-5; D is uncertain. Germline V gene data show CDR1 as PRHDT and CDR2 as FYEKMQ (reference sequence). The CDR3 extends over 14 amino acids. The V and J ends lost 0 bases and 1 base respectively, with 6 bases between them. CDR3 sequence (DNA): TGTGCCAGCAGCTTAGGACAGATCCAAGAGACCCAGTACTTC. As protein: CASSLGQIQETQYF.

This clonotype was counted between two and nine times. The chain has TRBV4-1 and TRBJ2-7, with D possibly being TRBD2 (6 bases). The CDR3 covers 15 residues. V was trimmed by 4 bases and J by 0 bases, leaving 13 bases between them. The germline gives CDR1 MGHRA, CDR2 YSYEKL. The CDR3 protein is CASSRYVGSSYEQYF. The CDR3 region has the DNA TGCGCCAGCAGCCGCTACGTCGGGAGCTCCTACGAGCAGTACTTC.

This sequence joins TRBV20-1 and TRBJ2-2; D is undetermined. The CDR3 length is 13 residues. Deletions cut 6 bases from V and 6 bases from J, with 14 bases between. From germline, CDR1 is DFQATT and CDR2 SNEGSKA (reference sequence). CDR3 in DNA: TGCAGTGCCCCTAGGGCAGTCGCCGGGGAGCTGTTTTTT. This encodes CSAPRAVAGELFF.

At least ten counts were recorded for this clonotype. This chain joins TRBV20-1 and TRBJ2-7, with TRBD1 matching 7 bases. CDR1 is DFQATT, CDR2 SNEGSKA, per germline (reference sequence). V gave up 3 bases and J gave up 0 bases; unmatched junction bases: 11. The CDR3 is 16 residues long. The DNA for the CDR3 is TGCAGTGCTAGCCCCCGACAGGGTTACAGCTCCTACGAGCAGTACTTC. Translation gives CSASPRQGYSSYEQYF.

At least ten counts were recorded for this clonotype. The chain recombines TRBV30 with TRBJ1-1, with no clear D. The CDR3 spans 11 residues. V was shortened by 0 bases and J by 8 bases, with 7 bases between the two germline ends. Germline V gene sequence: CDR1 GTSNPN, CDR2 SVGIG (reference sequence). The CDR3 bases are TGTGCCTGGAGTGTCGGGCAGGAAGCTTTCTTT. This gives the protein CAWSVGQEAFF.

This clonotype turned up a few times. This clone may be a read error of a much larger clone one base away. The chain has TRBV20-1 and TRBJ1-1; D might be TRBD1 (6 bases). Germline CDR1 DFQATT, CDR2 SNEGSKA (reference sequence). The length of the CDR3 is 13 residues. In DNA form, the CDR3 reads TGCAGTGCGAGGGGGGGCATGAACACTGAAACTTTCTTT. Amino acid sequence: CSARGGMNTETFF.

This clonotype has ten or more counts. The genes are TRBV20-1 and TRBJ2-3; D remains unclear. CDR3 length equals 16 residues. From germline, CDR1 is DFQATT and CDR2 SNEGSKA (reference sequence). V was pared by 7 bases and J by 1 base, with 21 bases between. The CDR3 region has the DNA TGCAGTGGCCTACCCACCCGGGCACGGGGCACAGATACGCAGTATTTT. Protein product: CSGLPTRARGTDTQYF.

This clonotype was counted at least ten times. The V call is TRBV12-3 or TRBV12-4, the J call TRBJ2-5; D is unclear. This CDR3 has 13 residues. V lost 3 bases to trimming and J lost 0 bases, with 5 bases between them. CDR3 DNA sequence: TGTGCCAGCAGTTTCGGTGACCAAGAGACCCAGTACTTC. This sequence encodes CASSFGDQETQYF.

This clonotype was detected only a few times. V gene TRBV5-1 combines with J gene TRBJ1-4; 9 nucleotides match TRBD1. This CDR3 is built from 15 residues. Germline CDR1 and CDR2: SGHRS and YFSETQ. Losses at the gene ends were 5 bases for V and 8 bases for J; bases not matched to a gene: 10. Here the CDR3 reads CASSPMMDRGEKLFF. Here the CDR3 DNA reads TGCGCCAGCAGTCCGATGATGGACAGGGGAGAAAAACTGTTTTTT.

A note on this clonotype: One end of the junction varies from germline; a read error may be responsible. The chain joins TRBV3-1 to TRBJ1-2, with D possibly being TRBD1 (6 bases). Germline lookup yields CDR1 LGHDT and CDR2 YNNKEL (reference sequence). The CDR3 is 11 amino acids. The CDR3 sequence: CASSLTGLLDF. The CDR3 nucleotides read TGTGCCAGCAGCCTGACAGGACTCCTTGACTTC.

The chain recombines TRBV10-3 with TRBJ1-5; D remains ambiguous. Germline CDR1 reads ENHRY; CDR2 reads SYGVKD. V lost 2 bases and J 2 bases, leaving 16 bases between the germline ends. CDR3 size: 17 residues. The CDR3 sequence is CAISETGLRGGNQPQHF. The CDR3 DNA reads TGTGCCATCAGTGAGACCGGACTCAGAGGAGGCAATCAGCCCCAGCATTTT.

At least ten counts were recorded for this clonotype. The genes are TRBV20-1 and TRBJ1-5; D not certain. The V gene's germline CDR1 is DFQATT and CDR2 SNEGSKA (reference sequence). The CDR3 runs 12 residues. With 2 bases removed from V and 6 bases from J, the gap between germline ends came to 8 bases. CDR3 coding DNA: TGCAGTGCTAGAATGGGGAGTCAGCCCCAGCATTTT. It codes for CSARMGSQPQHF.

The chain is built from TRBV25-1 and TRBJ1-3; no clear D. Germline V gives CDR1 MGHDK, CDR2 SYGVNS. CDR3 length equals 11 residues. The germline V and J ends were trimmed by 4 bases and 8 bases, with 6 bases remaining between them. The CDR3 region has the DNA TGTGCCAGCAGTGCTTTCGACACCATATATTTT. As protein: CASSAFDTIYF.